The 14 T cell receptor beta chains in this list originate from one sample, sequenced in a study of OX40 agonist ivuxolimab in advanced cancers. The data were produced by immunoSEQ multiplex PCR, yet TCRdb's version contains in-frame clones alone and is incomplete. Among about 35,000 clones listed, approximately 90% were seen once. This sample comprised CD4+ or CD8+ T cells sorted from blood, obtained in a trial of the OX40 agonist ivuxolimab. The receptors stem from an adult with an advanced solid tumor such as melanoma, head and neck, liver or kidney cancer.

The chain couples TRBV19 to TRBJ2-1; 7 positions match TRBD2. Per the germline V gene, CDR1 is LNHDA and CDR2 is SQIVND (reference sequence). This CDR3 spans 16 amino acids. The trim removed 2 bases at V and 3 bases at J, leaving 7 bases unmatched. This CDR3 reads CASSIQGREHYNEQFF. DNA of the CDR3: TGTGCCAGTAGTATACAAGGGCGGGAGCACTACAATGAGCAGTTCTTC.

The chain carries TRBV7-9 and TRBJ1-1; the D gene is possibly TRBD1 (5 bases). The CDR3 is 17 residues long. Germline V CDR1 and CDR2: SEHNR, FQNEAQ (reference sequence). V shed 4 bases and J shed 10 bases, with 28 bases lying between them. As DNA, the CDR3 is TGTGCCAGCAGCTCAGGTTCGGACGGACCCTTGGGGGGGGGAGCTTTCTTT. Translation gives CASSSGSDGPLGGGAFF.

The chain carries TRBV18 and TRBJ1-1, with 8 nucleotides matching TRBD1. Trimming cost V 3 bases and J 4 bases; bases outside gene matches: 7. From germline, CDR1 is KGHSH and CDR2 LQKENI. The CDR3 spans 15 residues. DNA of the CDR3: TGTGCCAGCTCACCCTCGGGACAGGAGCTCACTGAAGCTTTCTTT. Protein product: CASSPSGQELTEAFF. Full variable domain (missing parts from reference TRBV18 and TRBJ1-1): NAGVMQNPRHLVRRRGQEARLRCSPMKGHSHVYWYRQLPEEGLKFMVYLQKENIIDESGMPKERFSAEFPKEGPSILRIQQVVRGDSAAYFCASSPSGQELTEAFFGQGTRLTVV.

This rearrangement joins TRBV15 to TRBJ2-1, with a tentative D call TRBD2 (5 bases). The germline CDR1 and CDR2 sequences are LNHNV and YYDKDF (reference sequence). The ends were cut back, 4 bases at V and 7 bases at J, with 14 bases in the middle. The CDR3 covers 14 residues. The CDR3 is CATSIPEGRNEQFF. The CDR3 coding sequence is TGTGCCACCAGCATCCCCGAGGGAAGGAATGAGCAGTTCTTC.

The chain links TRBV28 to TRBJ2-7; D might be TRBD1 or TRBD2, each matching 6 bases. The germline gives CDR1 MDHEN, CDR2 SYDVKM. The CDR3 contains 14 residues. Trimming took 3 bases from V and 7 from J, leaving 16 bases between them. The CDR3 DNA sequence: TGTGCCAGCAGTTTGGGAGTCAGAGGGGGGGAGCAGTACTTC. Its translation is CASSLGVRGGEQYF.

The chain couples TRBV9 to TRBJ2-5; TRBD1 might be the D (6 bases). Trimming left V 3 bases short and J 2 bases short, with 20 bases between. The germline CDR1 and CDR2 sequences are SGDLS and YYNGEE. This CDR3 has 17 residues. CDR3 in amino acids: CASSAELGASTQETQYF. CDR3 DNA: TGTGCCAGCAGCGCAGAATTGGGGGCCAGCACTCAAGAGACCCAGTACTTC.

DNA for the CDR3: TGCAGCGTTTATGACAGTGTCACCGGGGAGCTGTTTTTT. This codes for CSVYDSVTGELFF. The chain recombines TRBV29-1 with TRBJ2-2; a weak D match, TRBD1 (5 bases). The CDR3 covers 13 residues. Trimming pared 5 bases from V and 4 bases from J, leaving 11 bases between. Germline V gene sequence: CDR1 SQVTM, CDR2 ANQGSEA.

This chain joins TRBV19 and TRBJ1-4; D uncertain. Germline V gives CDR1 LNHDA, CDR2 SQIVND (reference sequence). The V end lost 2 bases, the J end lost 12 bases, and 13 bases lay between the germline ends. There are 13 residues in the CDR3. The CDR3 DNA is TGTGCCAGTAGTATAACGTCGGCCGCGGAACTGTTTTTT. Translated: CASSITSAAELFF.

V gene TRBV10-3 combines with J gene TRBJ2-1; 8 bases are shared with TRBD1. Germline-derived CDR1 and CDR2 are ENHRY and SYGVKD. The CDR3 totals 15 residues. The junction had 8 bases not matched to a gene; V was cut back by 3 bases and J by 7 bases. CDR3 nucleotides: TGTGCCATCAGTGAAGGGCAGGGGGCTTGGAATGAGCAGTTCTTC. This encodes CAISEGQGAWNEQFF.

The chain recombines TRBV10-3 with TRBJ1-1, with D unresolved. This CDR3 is built from 12 residues. The germline V gene encodes CDR1 ENHRY and CDR2 SYGVKD. Trimming took 7 bases from V and 1 from J, leaving 7 bases between them. The CDR3 nucleotides read TGTGCCATCATGAGCGAGAACACTGAAGCTTTCTTT. Its protein is CAIMSENTEAFF.

The V call is TRBV9, the J call TRBJ2-1; D is unresolved. The V gene's germline CDR1 is SGDLS and CDR2 YYNGEE. Trimming removed 0 bases at V and 0 bases at J, with 16 bases between. The CDR3 sequence is 18 residues long. The CDR3 sequence: CASSVEGTLLSSYNEQFF. CDR3 nucleotide sequence: TGTGCCAGCAGCGTAGAGGGAACCCTGCTTAGCTCCTACAATGAGCAGTTCTTC. Together with reference TRBV9 and TRBJ2-1, the CDR3 gives the full variable domain: DSGVTQTPKHLITATGQRVTLRCSPRSGDLSVYWYQQSLDQGLQFLIQYYNGEERAKGNILERFSAQQFPDLHSELNLSSLELGDSALYFCASSVEGTLLSSYNEQFFGPGTRLTVL.

V is TRBV11-2 and J is TRBJ1-4, with no clear D. Trimming stripped 1 base from V and 7 bases from J, with 16 bases between. Germline CDR1 is SGHAT and CDR2 is FQNNGV. The CDR3 spans 16 residues. The CDR3 DNA reads TGTGCCAGCAGCTTAGCGGAGACAATGTATTTTGAAAAACTGTTTTTT. Protein: CASSLAETMYFEKLFF.

The chain uses TRBV27 and TRBJ2-7; D is possibly TRBD1 (6 bases). The CDR3 runs to 17 residues. Between the trimmed V and J ends, which lost 4 bases and 5 bases, there was a span of 24 bases. Germline-derived CDR1 and CDR2 are MNHEY and SMNVEV (reference sequence). This CDR3 reads CASSSVGWGRLTDEQYF. The CDR3 DNA reads as TGTGCCAGCAGTTCCGTGGGTTGGGGGCGCCTAACGGACGAGCAGTACTTC.

The chain uses TRBV4-1 and TRBJ2-3; 11 bases are shared with TRBD2. The CDR3 loop spans 18 amino acids. Looked up from germline, CDR1 is MGHRA and CDR2 is YSYEKL. Trimming cost V 2 bases and J 0 bases; bases outside gene matches: 7. CDR3 sequence: CASSQLERTSGSTDTQYF. CDR3 nucleotides: TGCGCCAGCAGCCAACTCGAGAGGACTAGCGGGAGCACAGATACGCAGTATTTT.